This TCR beta chain appears in the sequencing data of a study of Graves' ophthalmopathy and Graves' hyperthyroidism. Study-level findings and limits: Sensitivity reached more than 85% and specificity roughly 82% for a 13-signature model separating ophthalmopathy from stable hyperthyroidism. Blood also carried most expanded thyroid clonotypes exceeding 0.001 frequency.

The length of the CDR3 is 14 residues. CDR1 and CDR2 from the germline V gene are MNHNY and SVGAGI (reference sequence). The ends were cut back, 6 bases at V and 2 bases at J, with 14 bases in the middle. Exclusion criteria comprised other autoimmune diseases, uncontrolled infections, pregnancy or lactation in patients. The study amplified TCR beta CDR3 regions using RNA transcripts. HTBI-primed first-round RT-PCR preceded second-round multiplex PCR. Via MiXCR, TCRdb re-called the multiplex PCR reads, giving one row per CDR3 protein. Counted here are 300,000 to 400,000 distinct CDR3 sequences, 15% to 20% occurring once; the ten biggest clones make up over 9%. This clonotype was recorded many times. Antigen specificity is unknown.

The J gene is TRBJ2-7, the V gene TRBV6-6, with D perhaps TRBD1 (6 bases). This TCR came from an adult man with Graves' ophthalmopathy. The specimen was peripheral blood. DNA of the CDR3: TGTGCCAGCAGATTCACGGACAGCGCCTACGAGCAGTACTTC. This sequence encodes CASRFTDSAYEQYF.